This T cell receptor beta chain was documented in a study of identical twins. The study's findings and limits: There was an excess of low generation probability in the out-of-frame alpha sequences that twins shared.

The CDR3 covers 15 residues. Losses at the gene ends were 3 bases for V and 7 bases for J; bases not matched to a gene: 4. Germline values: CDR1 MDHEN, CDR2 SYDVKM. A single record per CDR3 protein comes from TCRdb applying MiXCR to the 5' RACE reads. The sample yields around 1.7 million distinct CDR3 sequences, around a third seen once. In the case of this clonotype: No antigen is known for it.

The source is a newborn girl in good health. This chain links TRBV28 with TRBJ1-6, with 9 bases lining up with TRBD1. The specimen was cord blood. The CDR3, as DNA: TGTGCCAGCAGTTTGGGAGGGACAGGGAATTCACCCCTCCACTTT. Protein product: CASSLGGTGNSPLHF.